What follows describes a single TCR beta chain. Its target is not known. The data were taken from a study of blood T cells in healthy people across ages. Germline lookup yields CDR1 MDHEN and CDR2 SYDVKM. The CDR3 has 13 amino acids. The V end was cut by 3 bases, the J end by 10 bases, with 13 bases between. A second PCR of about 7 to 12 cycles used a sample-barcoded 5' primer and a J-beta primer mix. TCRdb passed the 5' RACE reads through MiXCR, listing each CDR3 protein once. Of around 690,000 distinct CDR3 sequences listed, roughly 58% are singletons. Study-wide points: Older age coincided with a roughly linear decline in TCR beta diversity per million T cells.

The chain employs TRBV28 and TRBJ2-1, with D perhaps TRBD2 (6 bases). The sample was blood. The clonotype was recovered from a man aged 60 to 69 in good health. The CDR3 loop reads CASSFRGIEEQFF. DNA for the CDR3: TGTGCCAGCAGTTTTCGGGGGATCGAGGAGCAGTTCTTC.